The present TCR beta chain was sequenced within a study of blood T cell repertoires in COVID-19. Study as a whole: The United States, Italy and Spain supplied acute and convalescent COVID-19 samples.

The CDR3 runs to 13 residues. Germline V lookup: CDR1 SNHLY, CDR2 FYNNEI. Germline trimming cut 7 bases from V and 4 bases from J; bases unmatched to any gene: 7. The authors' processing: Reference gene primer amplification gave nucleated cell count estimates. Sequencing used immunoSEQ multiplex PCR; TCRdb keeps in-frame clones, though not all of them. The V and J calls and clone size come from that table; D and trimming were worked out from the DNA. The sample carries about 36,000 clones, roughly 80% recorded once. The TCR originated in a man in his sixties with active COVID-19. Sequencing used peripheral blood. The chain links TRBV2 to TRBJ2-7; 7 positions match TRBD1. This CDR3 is CASNPDRVYEQYF. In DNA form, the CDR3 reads TGTGCCAGCAACCCCGACAGGGTTTACGAGCAGTACTTC.